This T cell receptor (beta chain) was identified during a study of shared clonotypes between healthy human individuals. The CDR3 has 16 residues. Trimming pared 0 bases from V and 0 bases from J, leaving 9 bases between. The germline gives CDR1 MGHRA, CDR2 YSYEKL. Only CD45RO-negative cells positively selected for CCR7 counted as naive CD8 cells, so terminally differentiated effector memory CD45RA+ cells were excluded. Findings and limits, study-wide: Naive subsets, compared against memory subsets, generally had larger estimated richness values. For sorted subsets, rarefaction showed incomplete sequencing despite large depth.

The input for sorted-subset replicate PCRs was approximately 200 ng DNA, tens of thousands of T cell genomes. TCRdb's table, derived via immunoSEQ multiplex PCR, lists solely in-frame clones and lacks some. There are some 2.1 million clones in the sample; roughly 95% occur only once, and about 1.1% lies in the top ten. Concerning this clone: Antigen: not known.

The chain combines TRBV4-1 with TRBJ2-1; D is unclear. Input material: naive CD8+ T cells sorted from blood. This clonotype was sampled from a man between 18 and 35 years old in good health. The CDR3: CASSQEPEPSYNEQFF. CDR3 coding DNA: TGCGCCAGCAGCCAAGAGCCCGAACCCTCCTACAATGAGCAGTTCTTC.